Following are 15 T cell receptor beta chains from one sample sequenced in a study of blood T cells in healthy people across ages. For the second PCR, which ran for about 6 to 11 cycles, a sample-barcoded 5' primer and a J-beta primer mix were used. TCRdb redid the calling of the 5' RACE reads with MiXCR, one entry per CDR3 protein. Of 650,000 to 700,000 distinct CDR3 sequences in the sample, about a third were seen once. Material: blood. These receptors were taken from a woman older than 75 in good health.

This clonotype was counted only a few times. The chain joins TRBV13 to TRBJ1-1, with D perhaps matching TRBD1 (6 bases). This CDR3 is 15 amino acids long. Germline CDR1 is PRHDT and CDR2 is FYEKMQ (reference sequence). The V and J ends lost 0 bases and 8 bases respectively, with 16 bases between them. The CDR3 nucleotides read TGTGCCAGCAGCTTAGGCGGGATAAGACAGGCGGAAGCTTTCTTT. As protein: CASSLGGIRQAEAFF.

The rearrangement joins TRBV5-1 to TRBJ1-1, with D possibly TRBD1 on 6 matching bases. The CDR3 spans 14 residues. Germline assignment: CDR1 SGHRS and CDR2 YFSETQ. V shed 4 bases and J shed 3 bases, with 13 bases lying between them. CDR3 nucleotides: TGCGCCAGCAGCAACGGACAGCCCGACACTGAAGCTTTCTTT. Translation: CASSNGQPDTEAFF.

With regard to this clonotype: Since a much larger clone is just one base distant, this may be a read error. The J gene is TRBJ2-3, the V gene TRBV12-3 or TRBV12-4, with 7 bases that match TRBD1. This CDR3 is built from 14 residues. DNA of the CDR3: TGTGCCGGCAGAAGACAGGGTGGTGCAGATACGCAGTATTTT. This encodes CAGRRQGGADTQYF.

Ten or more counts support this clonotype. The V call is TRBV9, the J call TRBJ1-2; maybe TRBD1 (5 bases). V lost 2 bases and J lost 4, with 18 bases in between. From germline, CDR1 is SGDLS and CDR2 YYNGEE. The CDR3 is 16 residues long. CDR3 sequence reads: CASSVSPRDGIYGYTF. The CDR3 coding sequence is TGTGCCAGCAGCGTTAGCCCACGGGACGGAATCTATGGCTACACCTTC.

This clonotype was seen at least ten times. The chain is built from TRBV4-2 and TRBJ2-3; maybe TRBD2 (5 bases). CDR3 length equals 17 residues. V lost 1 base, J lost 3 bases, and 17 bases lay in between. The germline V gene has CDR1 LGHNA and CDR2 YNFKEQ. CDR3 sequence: CASSQVSSPGGTDTQYF. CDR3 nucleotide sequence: TGTGCCAGCAGCCAAGTCTCTAGCCCAGGTGGGACAGATACGCAGTATTTT.

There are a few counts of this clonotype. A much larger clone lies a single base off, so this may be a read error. The DNA for the CDR3 is TGTGCCAGCAGTTACCGGGACCCAGGGTCCAATGAGCAGTACTTC. Its protein product is CASSYRDPGSNEQYF. V gene TRBV12-3 or TRBV12-4 combines with J gene TRBJ2-7; D tentatively reads TRBD1 or TRBD2 (5 bases each). The V and J ends lost 4 bases and 7 bases respectively, with 20 bases between them. The CDR3 contains 15 residues.

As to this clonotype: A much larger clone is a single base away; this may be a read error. The CDR3 region is CASFSGLRAGETQYF. CDR3 DNA: TGTGCCAGCTTCTCAGGATTGCGCGCGGGGGAGACCCAGTACTTC. The chain couples TRBV6-1 to TRBJ2-5, with TRBD2 as a possible D gene (6 bases). Germline V gene sequence: CDR1 MNHNS, CDR2 SASEGT. The CDR3 covers 15 residues. V dropped 8 bases and J dropped 5 bases, with 21 bases sitting between them.

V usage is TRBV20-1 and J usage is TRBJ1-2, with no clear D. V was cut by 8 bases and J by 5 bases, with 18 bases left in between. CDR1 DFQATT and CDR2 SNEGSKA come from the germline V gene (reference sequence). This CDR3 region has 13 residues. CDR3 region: CSTVGMEVYGYTF. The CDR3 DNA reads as TGCAGTACGGTGGGAATGGAGGTGTATGGCTACACCTTC.

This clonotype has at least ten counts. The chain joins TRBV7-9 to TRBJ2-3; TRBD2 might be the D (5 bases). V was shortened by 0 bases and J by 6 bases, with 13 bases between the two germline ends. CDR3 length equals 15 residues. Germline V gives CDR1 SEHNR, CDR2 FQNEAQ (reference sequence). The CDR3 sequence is CASSLASRPGDTQYF. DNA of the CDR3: TGTGCCAGCAGCTTAGCATCCAGGCCGGGGGATACGCAGTATTTT. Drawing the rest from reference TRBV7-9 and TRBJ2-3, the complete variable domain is DTGVSQNPRHKITKRGQNVTFRCDPISEHNRLYWYRQTLGQGPEFLTYFQNEAQLEKSRLLSDRFSAERPKGSFSTLEIQRTEQGDSAMYLCASSLASRPGDTQYFGPGTRLTVL.

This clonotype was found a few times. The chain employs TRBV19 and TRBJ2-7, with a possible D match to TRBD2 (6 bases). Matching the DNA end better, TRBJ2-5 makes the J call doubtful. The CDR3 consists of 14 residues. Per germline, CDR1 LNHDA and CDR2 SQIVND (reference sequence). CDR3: CASSPAGTQETQYF. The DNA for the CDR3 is TGTGCCAGTAGTCCCGCGGGGACCCAAGAGACCCAGTACTTC.

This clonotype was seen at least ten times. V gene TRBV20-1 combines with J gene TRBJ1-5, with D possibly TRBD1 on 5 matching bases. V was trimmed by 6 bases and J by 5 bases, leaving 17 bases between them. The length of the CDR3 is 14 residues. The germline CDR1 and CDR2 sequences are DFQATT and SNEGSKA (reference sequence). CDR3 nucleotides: TGCAGTGCCGTACCATCAGGGACTTATCAGCCCCAGCATTTT. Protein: CSAVPSGTYQPQHF.

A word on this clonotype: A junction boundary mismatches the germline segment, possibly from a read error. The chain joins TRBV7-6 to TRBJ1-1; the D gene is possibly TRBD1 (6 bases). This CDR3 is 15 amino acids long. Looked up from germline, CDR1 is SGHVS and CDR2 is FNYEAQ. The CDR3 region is CASSSDQGLNTEVFF. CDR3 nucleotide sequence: TGTGCCAGCAGCTCCGACCAGGGGCTGAACACTGAAGTTTTCTTT.

CDR3 sequence: CASSLTPYSPLHF. The CDR3 coding sequence is TGTGCCAGCAGCTTAACACCTTACTCACCCCTCCACTTT. The rearrangement links TRBV7-3 to TRBJ1-6; D is unclear. V shed 0 bases and J shed 10 bases, with 7 bases lying between them. The CDR3 covers 13 residues. CDR1 is SGHTA, CDR2 FQGTGA, per germline. The full variable domain, its missing parts supplied by reference TRBV7-3 and TRBJ1-6, is GAGVSQTPSNKVTEKGKYVELRCDPISGHTALYWYRQSLGQGPEFLIYFQGTGAADDSGLPNDRFFAVRPEGSVSTLKIQRTERGDSAVYLCASSLTPYSPLHFGNGTRLTVT.

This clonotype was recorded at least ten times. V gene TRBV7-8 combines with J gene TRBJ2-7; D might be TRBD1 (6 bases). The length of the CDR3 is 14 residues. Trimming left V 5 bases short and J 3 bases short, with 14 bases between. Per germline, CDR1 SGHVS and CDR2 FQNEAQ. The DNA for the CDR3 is TGTGCCAGCAGCCTCCAGACAGGATTCTACGAGCAGTACTTC. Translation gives CASSLQTGFYEQYF.

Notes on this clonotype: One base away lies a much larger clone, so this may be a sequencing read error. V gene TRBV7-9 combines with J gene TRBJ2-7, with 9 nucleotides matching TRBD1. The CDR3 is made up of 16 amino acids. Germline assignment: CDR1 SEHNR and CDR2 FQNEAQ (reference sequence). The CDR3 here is CASSRTSGTGSGEQNF. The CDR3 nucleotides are TGTGCCAGCAGCCGCACATCCGGGACAGGGTCTGGCGAGCAGAACTTC.